What follows is one T cell receptor (beta chain) and its context. Its specificity is unknown. The source of the sample is a study of cytomegalovirus exposure and HLA in healthy donors. CDR3 size: 16 residues. Germline V gene data show CDR1 as MGHRA and CDR2 as YSYEKL. The junction had 6 bases not matched to a gene; V was cut back by 4 bases and J by 2 bases. Points from the study as a whole: Analysis was performed later, and it showed HLA-associated TCR beta chains to be more clonally expanded than equally common others. Presence/absence comparisons presumed near-even sequencing depth among donors.

The study ran its PCR with 60 Vbeta and 13 Jbeta primers. Generated by immunoSEQ multiplex PCR, the TCRdb table keeps only in-frame clones and is missing some. The sample carries about 110,000 clones, 80% to 85% recorded once. The sequence was obtained from a man aged 30 to 45 in good health and CMV-seropositive. Sequenced sample: PBMCs. The J gene is TRBJ2-5, the V gene TRBV4-1, with 11 bases identical to TRBD2. The DNA of the CDR3 is TGCGCCAGCAGCCTAGAACGACTAGCGGGGCAAGAGACCCAGTACTTC. This sequence encodes CASSLERLAGQETQYF.